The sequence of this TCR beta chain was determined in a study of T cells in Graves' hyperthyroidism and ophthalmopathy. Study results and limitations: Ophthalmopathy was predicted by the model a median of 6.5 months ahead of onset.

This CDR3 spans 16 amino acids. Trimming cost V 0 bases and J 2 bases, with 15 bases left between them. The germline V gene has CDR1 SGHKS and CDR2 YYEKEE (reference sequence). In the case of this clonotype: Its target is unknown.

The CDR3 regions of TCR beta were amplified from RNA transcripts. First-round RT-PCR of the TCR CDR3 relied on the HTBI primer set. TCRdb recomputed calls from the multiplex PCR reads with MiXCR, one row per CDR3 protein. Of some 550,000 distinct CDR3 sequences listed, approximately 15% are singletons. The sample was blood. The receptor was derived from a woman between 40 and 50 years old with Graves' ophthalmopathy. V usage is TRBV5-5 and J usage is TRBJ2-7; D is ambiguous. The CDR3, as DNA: TGTGCCAGCAGCTTGGAATCGTACGGGTACCCCTACGAGCAGTACTTC. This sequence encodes CASSLESYGYPYEQYF.